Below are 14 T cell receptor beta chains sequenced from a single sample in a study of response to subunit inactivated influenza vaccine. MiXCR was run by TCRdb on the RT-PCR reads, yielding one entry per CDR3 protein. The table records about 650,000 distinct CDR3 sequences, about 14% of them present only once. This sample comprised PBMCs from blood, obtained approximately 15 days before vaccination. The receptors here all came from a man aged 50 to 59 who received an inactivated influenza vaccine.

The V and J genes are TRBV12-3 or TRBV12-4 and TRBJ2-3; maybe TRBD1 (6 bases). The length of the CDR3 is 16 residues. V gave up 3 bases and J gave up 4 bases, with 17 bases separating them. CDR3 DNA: TGTGCCAGCAGTTTTCTTTATGGGGGCCGGTCAGATACGCAGTATTTT. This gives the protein CASSFLYGGRSDTQYF.

The CDR3 reads CASSYTSGRAYNEQFF. In DNA form, the CDR3 reads TGTGCCAGCAGCTATACTAGCGGGAGGGCCTACAATGAGCAGTTCTTC. The chain recombines TRBV11-1 with TRBJ2-1; the match to TRBD2 covers 13 bases. In germline, CDR1 is SGHAT, CDR2 FQDESV (reference sequence). Trimming removed 4 bases from V and 2 bases from J; junction bases left unmatched: 2. The CDR3 runs to 16 residues.

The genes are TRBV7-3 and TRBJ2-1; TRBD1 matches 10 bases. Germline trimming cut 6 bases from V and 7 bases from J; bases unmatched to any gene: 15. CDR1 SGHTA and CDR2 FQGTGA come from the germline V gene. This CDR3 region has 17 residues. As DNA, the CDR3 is TGTGCCAGCAGTTTTGATCCGGGACAGGGGTATGGGAATGAGCAGTTCTTC. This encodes CASSFDPGQGYGNEQFF. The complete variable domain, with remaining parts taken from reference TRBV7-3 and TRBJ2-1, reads GAGVSQTPSNKVTEKGKYVELRCDPISGHTALYWYRQSLGQGPEFLIYFQGTGAADDSGLPNDRFFAVRPEGSVSTLKIQRTERGDSAVYLCASSFDPGQGYGNEQFFGPGTRLTVL.

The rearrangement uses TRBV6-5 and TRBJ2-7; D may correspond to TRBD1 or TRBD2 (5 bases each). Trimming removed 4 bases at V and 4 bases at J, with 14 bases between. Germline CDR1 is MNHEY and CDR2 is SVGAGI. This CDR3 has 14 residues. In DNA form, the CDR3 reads TGTGCCAGCAGTTGGGACCGGTTATTGTACGAGCAGTACTTC. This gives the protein CASSWDRLLYEQYF.

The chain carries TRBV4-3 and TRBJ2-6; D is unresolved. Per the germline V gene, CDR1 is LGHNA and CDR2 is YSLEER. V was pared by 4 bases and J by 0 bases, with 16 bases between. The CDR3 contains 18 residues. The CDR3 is CASSRVAPGNSGANVLTF. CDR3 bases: TGCGCCAGCAGCCGAGTGGCACCCGGAAACTCTGGGGCCAACGTCCTGACTTTC.

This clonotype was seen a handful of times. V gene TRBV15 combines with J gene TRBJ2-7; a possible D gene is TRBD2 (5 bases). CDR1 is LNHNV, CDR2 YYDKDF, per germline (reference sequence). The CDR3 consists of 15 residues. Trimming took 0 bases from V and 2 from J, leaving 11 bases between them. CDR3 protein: CATSRDHGETYEQYF. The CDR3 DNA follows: TGTGCCACCAGCAGAGATCACGGGGAAACCTACGAGCAGTACTTC.

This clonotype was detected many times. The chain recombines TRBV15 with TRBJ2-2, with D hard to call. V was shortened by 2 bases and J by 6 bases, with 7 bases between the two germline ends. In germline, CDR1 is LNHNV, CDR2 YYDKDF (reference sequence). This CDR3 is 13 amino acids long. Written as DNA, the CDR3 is TGTGCCACCAGCAGACTGGGTTCCGGGGAGCTGTTTTTT. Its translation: CATSRLGSGELFF.

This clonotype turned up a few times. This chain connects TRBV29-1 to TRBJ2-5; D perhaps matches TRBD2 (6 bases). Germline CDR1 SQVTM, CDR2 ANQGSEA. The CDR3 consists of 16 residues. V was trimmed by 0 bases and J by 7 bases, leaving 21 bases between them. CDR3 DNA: TGCAGCGTTGAAGATCCGGGCGGGGCGACTCAGGGGACCCAGTACTTC. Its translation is CSVEDPGGATQGTQYF.

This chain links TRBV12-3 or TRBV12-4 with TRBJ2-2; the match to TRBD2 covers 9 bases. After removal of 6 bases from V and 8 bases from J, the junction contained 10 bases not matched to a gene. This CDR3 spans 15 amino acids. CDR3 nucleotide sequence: TGTGCCAGCAGGACCAGCGGGGGGTCCGTTGGGGAGCTGTTTTTT. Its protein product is CASRTSGGSVGELFF.

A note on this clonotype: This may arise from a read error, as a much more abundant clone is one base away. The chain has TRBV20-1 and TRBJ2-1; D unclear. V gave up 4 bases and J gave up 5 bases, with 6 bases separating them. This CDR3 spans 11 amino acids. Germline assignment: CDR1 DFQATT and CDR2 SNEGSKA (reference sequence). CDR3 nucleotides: TGCAGTGCTATAGTCAACAATGAGCAGTTCTTC. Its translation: CSAIVNNEQFF.

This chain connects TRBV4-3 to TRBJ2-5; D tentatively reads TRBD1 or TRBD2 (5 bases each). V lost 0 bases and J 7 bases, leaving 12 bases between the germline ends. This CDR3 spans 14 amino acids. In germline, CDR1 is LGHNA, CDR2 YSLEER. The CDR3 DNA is TGCGCCAGCAGCCAAGAAACAGGACTTGGGACCCAGTACTTC. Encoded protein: CASSQETGLGTQYF.

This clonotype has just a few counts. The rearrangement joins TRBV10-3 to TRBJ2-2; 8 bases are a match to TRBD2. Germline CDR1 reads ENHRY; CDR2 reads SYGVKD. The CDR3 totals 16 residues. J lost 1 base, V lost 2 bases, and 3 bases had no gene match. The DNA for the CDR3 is TGTGCCATCAGTGAGATCACTAGCGGGAACACCGGGGAGCTGTTTTTT. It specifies CAISEITSGNTGELFF.

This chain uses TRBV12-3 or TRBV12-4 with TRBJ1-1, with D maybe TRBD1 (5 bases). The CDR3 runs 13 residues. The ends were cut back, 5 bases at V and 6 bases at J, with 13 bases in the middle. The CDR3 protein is CASSTRQGAEAFF. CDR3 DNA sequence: TGTGCCAGCAGTACTCGCCAGGGCGCTGAAGCTTTCTTT.

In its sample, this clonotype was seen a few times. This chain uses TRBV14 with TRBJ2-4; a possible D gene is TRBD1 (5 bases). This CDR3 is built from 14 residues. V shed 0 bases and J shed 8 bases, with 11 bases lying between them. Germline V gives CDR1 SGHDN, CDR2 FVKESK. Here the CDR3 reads CASSQEGRADIQYF. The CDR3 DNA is TGTGCCAGCAGCCAAGAAGGCAGGGCCGACATTCAGTACTTC.